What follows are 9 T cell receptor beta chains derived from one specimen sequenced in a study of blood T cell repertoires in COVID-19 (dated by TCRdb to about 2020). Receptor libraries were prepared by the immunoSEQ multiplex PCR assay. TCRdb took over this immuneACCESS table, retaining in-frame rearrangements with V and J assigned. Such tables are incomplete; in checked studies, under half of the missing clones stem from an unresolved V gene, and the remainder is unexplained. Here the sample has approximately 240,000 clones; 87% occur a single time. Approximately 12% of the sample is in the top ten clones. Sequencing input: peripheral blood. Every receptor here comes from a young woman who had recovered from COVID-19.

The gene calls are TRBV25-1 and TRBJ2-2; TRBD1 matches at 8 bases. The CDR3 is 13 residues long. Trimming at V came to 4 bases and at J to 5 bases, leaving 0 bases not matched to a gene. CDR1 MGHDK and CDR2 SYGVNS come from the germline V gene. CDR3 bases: TGTGCCAGCAGTGGGGACAGGACCGGGGAGCTGTTTTTT. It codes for CASSGDRTGELFF.

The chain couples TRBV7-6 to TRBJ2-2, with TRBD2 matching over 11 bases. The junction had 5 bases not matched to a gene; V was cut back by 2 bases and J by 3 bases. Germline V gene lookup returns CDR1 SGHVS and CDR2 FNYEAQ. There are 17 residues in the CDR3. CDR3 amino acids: CASSLSTSGRYTGELFF. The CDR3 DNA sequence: TGTGCCAGCAGCTTATCCACTAGCGGGAGATACACCGGGGAGCTGTTTTTT.

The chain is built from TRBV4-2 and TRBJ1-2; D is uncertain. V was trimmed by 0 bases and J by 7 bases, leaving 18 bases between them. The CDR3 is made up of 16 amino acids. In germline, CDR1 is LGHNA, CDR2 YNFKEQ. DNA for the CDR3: TGTGCCAGCAGCCAAGAGGAGTCCGGGATGCTGGGTGGCTACACCTTC. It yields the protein CASSQEESGMLGGYTF.

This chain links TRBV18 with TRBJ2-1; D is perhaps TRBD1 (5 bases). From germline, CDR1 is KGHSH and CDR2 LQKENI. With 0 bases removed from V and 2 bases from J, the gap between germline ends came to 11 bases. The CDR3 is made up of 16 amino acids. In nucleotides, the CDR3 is TGTGCCAGCTCACCACCGCCAGGGTGGGCCTACAATGAGCAGTTCTTC. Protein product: CASSPPPGWAYNEQFF. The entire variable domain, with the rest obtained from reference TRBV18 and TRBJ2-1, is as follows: NAGVMQNPRHLVRRRGQEARLRCSPMKGHSHVYWYRQLPEEGLKFMVYLQKENIIDESGMPKERFSAEFPKEGPSILRIQQVVRGDSAAYFCASSPPPGWAYNEQFFGPGTRLTVL.

The chain's CDR3 is CSVDSGLAETGELFF. DNA of the CDR3: TGCAGCGTTGACTCCGGACTAGCAGAAACCGGGGAGCTGTTTTTT. The chain links TRBV29-1 to TRBJ2-2, with TRBD2 identical over 8 bases. Germline V gene data show CDR1 as SQVTM and CDR2 as ANQGSEA. The CDR3 is 15 amino acids. Trimming removed 3 bases from V and 5 bases from J; junction bases left unmatched: 8.

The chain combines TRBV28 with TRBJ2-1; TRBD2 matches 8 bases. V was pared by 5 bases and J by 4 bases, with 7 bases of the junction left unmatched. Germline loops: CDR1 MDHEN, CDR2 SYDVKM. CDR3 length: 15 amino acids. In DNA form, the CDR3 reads TGTGCCAGCAGTCGAACTAGCGGACTTTACAATGAGCAGTTCTTC. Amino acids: CASSRTSGLYNEQFF.

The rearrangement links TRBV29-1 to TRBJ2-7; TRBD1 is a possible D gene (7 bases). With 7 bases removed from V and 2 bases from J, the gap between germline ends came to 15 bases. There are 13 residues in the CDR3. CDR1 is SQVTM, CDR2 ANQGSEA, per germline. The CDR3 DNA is TGCAGCGCCCGGAGGGGGCTTACCTACGAGCAGTACTTC. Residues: CSARRGLTYEQYF.

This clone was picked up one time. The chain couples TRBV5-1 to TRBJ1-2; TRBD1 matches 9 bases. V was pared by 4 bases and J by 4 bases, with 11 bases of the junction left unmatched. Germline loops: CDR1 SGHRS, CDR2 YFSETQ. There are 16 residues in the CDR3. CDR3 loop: CASSADPGQGGYGYTF. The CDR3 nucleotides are TGCGCCAGCAGCGCAGATCCGGGACAGGGCGGCTATGGCTACACCTTC.

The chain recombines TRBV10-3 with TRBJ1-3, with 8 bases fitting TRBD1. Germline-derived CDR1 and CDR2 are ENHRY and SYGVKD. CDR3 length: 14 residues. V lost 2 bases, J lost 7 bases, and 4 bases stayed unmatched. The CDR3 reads CAISEGQGLNTIYF. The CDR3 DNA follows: TGTGCCATCAGTGAGGGACAGGGACTTAACACCATATATTTT.